The present entry profiles one TCR beta chain with its context. Its cognate antigen is unknown. The sample is drawn from a study of cytomegalovirus exposure and HLA in healthy donors. Whole-study results and caveats: In all likelihood, a cluster of highly shared sequence variants was a sequencing artifact.

The PCR made use of 60 Vbeta and 13 Jbeta primers. Sequencing used immunoSEQ multiplex PCR; TCRdb keeps in-frame clones, though not all of them. The sample lists some 190,000 clones, around 80% occurring once. Healthy bone marrow donors made up the donors. The CDR3 is 16 amino acids. V was pared by 0 bases and J by 4 bases, with 3 bases of the junction left unmatched. Germline V gene sequence: CDR1 SSHAT, CDR2 FNYEAQ (reference sequence). The chain couples TRBV7-7 to TRBJ2-1, with 10 positions matching TRBD2. This TCR came from a girl aged 5 to 17 in good health and CMV-seropositive. Sequences were obtained from PBMCs. CDR3 nucleotide sequence: TGTGCCAGCAGCTTAGCCTCAGCGGGAGGGTACAATGAGCAGTTCTTC. Protein: CASSLASAGGYNEQFF.